The 15 T cell receptor beta chains below come from one sample, sequenced in a study of cytomegalovirus exposure and HLA in healthy donors. Primers: 60 Vbeta forward and 13 Jbeta reverse. Assay: immunoSEQ multiplex PCR; the TCRdb copy retains only in-frame clones and omits some. This table has 150,000 to 200,000 clones, 76% appearing once. Sequenced input: PBMCs. Receptors originate from a male donor in good health and CMV-seronegative.

The rearrangement joins TRBV5-5 to TRBJ2-5; D uncertain. From germline, CDR1 is SGHKS and CDR2 YYEKEE (reference sequence). V was shortened by 4 bases and J by 5 bases, with 9 bases between the two germline ends. The CDR3 contains 12 residues. The CDR3 nucleotides are TGTGCCAGCAGCCCCTATCTTGAGACCCAGTACTTC. It translates to CASSPYLETQYF.

The chain links TRBV18 to TRBJ1-2, with D maybe TRBD1 (5 bases). V lost 5 bases and J 6 bases, leaving 13 bases between the germline ends. CDR1 is KGHSH and CDR2 is LQKENI in the germline V gene. The CDR3 has 13 residues. CDR3 DNA: TGTGCCAGCTCATTTTCGGGGGAGGATGGCTACACCTTC. Amino acid sequence: CASSFSGEDGYTF.

V usage is TRBV4-1 and J usage is TRBJ2-7; 9 nucleotides align to TRBD1. Germline assignment: CDR1 MGHRA and CDR2 YSYEKL. The CDR3 is 16 residues long. Unmatched junction bases numbered 7, after V lost 1 base and J lost 3 bases. CDR3 sequence reads: CASSQGQTGGSYEQYF. The CDR3 DNA reads as TGCGCCAGCAGCCAAGGACAAACAGGGGGCAGCTACGAGCAGTACTTC.

This chain links TRBV18 with TRBJ2-5; 7 bases are a match to TRBD1. The V segment lost 8 bases and the J segment 2 bases; nucleotides outside the gene matches: 8. The CDR3 runs 14 residues. Germline V CDR1 and CDR2: KGHSH, LQKENI. This CDR3 reads CASQTGAMQETQYF. The CDR3 DNA reads TGTGCCAGCCAAACAGGGGCCATGCAAGAGACCCAGTACTTC.

V and J are TRBV19 and TRBJ2-3; 7 bases agree with TRBD1. CDR3 length equals 16 residues. The V segment lost 3 bases and the J segment 3 bases; nucleotides outside the gene matches: 9. Germline CDR1 is LNHDA and CDR2 is SQIVND (reference sequence). CDR3 in DNA: TGTGCCAGTAGTATGGCAAGGGCAGGGGGTACAGATACGCAGTATTTT. Translation: CASSMARAGGTDTQYF.

The genes are TRBV2 and TRBJ2-7, with D possibly TRBD2 on 6 matching bases. Trimming stripped 4 bases from V and 6 bases from J, with 16 bases between. Per the germline V gene, CDR1 is SNHLY and CDR2 is FYNNEI. The CDR3 contains 14 residues. For the CDR3, the DNA is TGTGCCAGCAGTGTCCGGGGACTGGGGCTCGAGCAGTACTTC. It codes for CASSVRGLGLEQYF.

The CDR3 region has the DNA TGTGCCAGCAGCTTAGCTTTAGGGGACTACGAGCAGTACTTC. Its translation is CASSLALGDYEQYF. The J gene is TRBJ2-7, the V gene TRBV13, with D perhaps matching TRBD1 (5 bases). Per the germline V gene, CDR1 is PRHDT and CDR2 is FYEKMQ (reference sequence). V was shortened by 1 base and J by 3 bases, with 10 bases between the two germline ends. This CDR3 region has 14 residues.

The V call is TRBV5-1, the J call TRBJ1-4; 11 bases agree with TRBD1. V dropped 3 bases and J dropped 7; count of bases not matched to a gene: 5. CDR3 length equals 15 residues. Germline V lookup: CDR1 SGHRS, CDR2 YFSETQ. The CDR3 spells CASSSSGTGGEKLFF. The DNA of the CDR3 is TGCGCCAGCAGCTCCTCCGGGACAGGGGGTGAAAAACTGTTTTTT.

This clone has just a few counts. The chain recombines TRBV27 with TRBJ1-2; perhaps TRBD1 as D (5 bases). V was pared by 6 bases and J by 1 base, with 18 bases between. CDR1 and CDR2 (germline): MNHEY, SMNVEV (reference sequence). The CDR3 contains 16 residues. Here the CDR3 reads CASSLKGQDSNYGYTF. The CDR3 region has the DNA TGTGCCAGCAGCCTGAAGGGGCAGGATAGTAACTATGGCTACACCTTC.

This sequence joins TRBV10-3 and TRBJ2-2; D may be TRBD1 (6 bases). The CDR3 contains 15 residues. Germline CDR1 reads ENHRY; CDR2 reads SYGVKD. Trimming pared 3 bases from V and 3 bases from J, leaving 11 bases between. This chain's CDR3 is CAISDVGTHTGELFF. CDR3 nucleotide sequence: TGTGCCATCAGTGATGTCGGGACACACACCGGGGAGCTGTTTTTT.

This rearrangement joins TRBV27 to TRBJ2-7, with a weak D call TRBD1 (6 bases). The length of the CDR3 is 13 residues. Germline V CDR1 and CDR2: MNHEY, SMNVEV (reference sequence). Trimming cost V 3 bases and J 6 bases, with 12 bases left between them. DNA for the CDR3: TGTGCCAGCAGTTTCCAGGGGCTGGGCGAGCAGTACTTC. Protein product: CASSFQGLGEQYF.

The chain couples TRBV7-2 to TRBJ2-2; D might be TRBD2 (5 bases). The V gene's germline CDR1 is SGHTA and CDR2 FQGNSA. Trimming took off 7 bases at V and 3 bases at J, with 12 bases between the two ends. This CDR3 is built from 14 residues. CDR3 DNA sequence: TGTGCCAGCACCACCCGGAGGCACACCGGGGAGCTGTTTTTT. Translating gives CASTTRRHTGELFF.

The chain combines TRBV27 with TRBJ1-5, with 7 nucleotides matching TRBD1. V lost 5 bases, J lost 5 bases, and 6 bases stayed unmatched. There are 14 residues in the CDR3. In germline, CDR1 is MNHEY, CDR2 SMNVEV (reference sequence). The CDR3 protein is CASSIQGKDQPQHF. The CDR3 DNA sequence: TGTGCCAGCAGTATACAGGGGAAAGATCAGCCCCAGCATTTT.

The V call is TRBV5-4, the J call TRBJ2-1; 8 nucleotides match TRBD2. CDR3 length: 18 amino acids. J gave up 0 bases and V 3 bases, and 11 bases lay outside the gene matches. CDR1 SGHNT and CDR2 YYREEE come from the germline V gene (reference sequence). CDR3: CASSSRGGTLFSYNEQFF. The CDR3 nucleotides are TGTGCCAGCAGCTCTCGGGGGGGAACCCTCTTCTCCTACAATGAGCAGTTCTTC.

DNA for the CDR3: TGTGCCAGTAGTAGAGACGGACGGGAGAACACTGAAGCTTTCTTT. Translating gives CASSRDGRENTEAFF. This chain uses TRBV19 with TRBJ1-1; D is ambiguous. Germline CDR1 and CDR2: LNHDA and SQIVND (reference sequence). The germline V and J ends were trimmed by 4 bases and 1 base, with 13 bases remaining between them. There are 15 residues in the CDR3.